The 20 T cell receptor beta chains below all came from one sample that was sequenced in a study of identical twins. TCRdb reanalysed the 5' RACE reads using MiXCR and keeps one entry per CDR3 protein. Of over 600,000 distinct CDR3 sequences in the sample, roughly 20% were seen once. This same sample was also part of a study on T cells expressing NK-cell markers.

Material: PBMCs. The receptor set was obtained from a woman in her late teens or twenties in good health.

The rearrangement uses TRBV4-3 and TRBJ2-7; 8 nucleotides match TRBD1. CDR1 is LGHNA and CDR2 is YSLEER in the germline V gene. The junction had 7 bases not matched to a gene; V was cut back by 4 bases and J by 2 bases. The CDR3 is made up of 15 amino acids. CDR3 sequence reads: CASSRLRTGTYEQYF. CDR3 bases: TGCGCCAGCAGCCGACTTCGGACAGGGACCTACGAGCAGTACTTC.

This clonotype was detected many times. V is TRBV10-1 and J is TRBJ2-2, with 7 bases fitting TRBD2. CDR3 length: 14 amino acids. Germline CDR1 is WNHNN and CDR2 is SYGVQD (reference sequence). Germline trimming cut 0 bases from V and 8 bases from J; bases unmatched to any gene: 3. The CDR3 DNA is TGCGCCAGCAGTGAGTCGCGGGGGTCAGGGGAGCTGTTTTTT. Translated, it gives CASSESRGSGELFF.

The chain carries TRBV14 and TRBJ2-3, with TRBD2 identical over 12 bases. The V gene's germline CDR1 is SGHDN and CDR2 FVKESK. The CDR3 has 17 amino acids. V lost 2 bases and J lost 5; bases outside the gene matches: 8. The CDR3 DNA follows: TGTGCCAGCAGCCAACGGGCTAGCGGGGGGGCCTTAGATACGCAGTATTTT. Amino acid sequence: CASSQRASGGALDTQYF.

The chain has TRBV7-9 and TRBJ2-1; D possibly corresponds to TRBD1 (6 bases). V lost 2 bases, J lost 0 bases, and 11 bases lay in between. Germline CDR1 SEHNR, CDR2 FQNEAQ (reference sequence). The CDR3 length is 16 residues. The CDR3 coding sequence is TGTGCCAGCAGCTTAAGGGACACAAGCTCCTACAATGAGCAGTTCTTC. Its protein is CASSLRDTSSYNEQFF.

V is TRBV20-1 and J is TRBJ1-4; D not certain. The CDR3 is 11 residues long. V shed 2 bases and J shed 8 bases, with 6 bases lying between them. Germline V gene sequence: CDR1 DFQATT, CDR2 SNEGSKA (reference sequence). This CDR3 reads CSARRSEKLFF. CDR3 DNA sequence: TGCAGTGCTAGAAGATCCGAAAAACTGTTTTTT.

This clonotype appeared a few times. This rearrangement joins TRBV29-1 to TRBJ2-5; tentatively, D is TRBD1 or TRBD2 (5 bases each). Germline-derived CDR1 and CDR2 are SQVTM and ANQGSEA. Trimming removed 5 bases from V and 4 bases from J, with 14 bases in between. There are 13 residues in the CDR3. CDR3 DNA: TGCAGCGTTAATCTTGAGGGGCGAGAGACCCAGTACTTC. Its protein is CSVNLEGRETQYF.

J is TRBJ2-7 and V is TRBV5-6, with D maybe TRBD2 (6 bases). The CDR3 spans 13 residues. V lost 4 bases to trimming and J lost 5 bases, with 13 bases between them. Germline V gives CDR1 SGHDT, CDR2 YYEEEE. In DNA form, the CDR3 reads TGTGCCAGCAGCCCGGGGACTGTTGACGAGCAGTACTTC. Translated: CASSPGTVDEQYF.

This chain joins TRBV10-2 and TRBJ2-7; 7 nucleotides line up with TRBD1. CDR3 length equals 15 residues. Germline CDR1 is WSHSY and CDR2 is SAAADI. J lost 0 bases, V lost 6 bases, and 8 bases had no gene match. The CDR3, as DNA: TGCGCCAGCAGCTCCTACAGGGGCGACTCCTACGAGCAGTACTTC. Residues: CASSSYRGDSYEQYF.

This clonotype was seen repeatedly, ten times or more. The V and J genes are TRBV20-1 and TRBJ2-7; 10 bases are shared with TRBD2. This CDR3 has 13 residues. V dropped 6 bases and J dropped 3; count of bases not matched to a gene: 5. Germline CDR1 is DFQATT and CDR2 is SNEGSKA (reference sequence). CDR3 sequence reads: CSATSGALYEQYF. In DNA, the CDR3 is TGCAGTGCCACTAGCGGGGCCCTCTACGAGCAGTACTTC.

This clonotype occurred many times. The chain employs TRBV6-1 and TRBJ2-5; D might be TRBD1 (6 bases). The ends were cut back, 6 bases at V and 1 base at J, with 9 bases in the middle. Germline lookup yields CDR1 MNHNS and CDR2 SASEGT. The CDR3 consists of 13 residues. The CDR3 protein is CASSWTVQETQYF. Here the CDR3 DNA reads TGTGCCAGCAGCTGGACAGTCCAAGAGACCCAGTACTTC.

This clonotype came up once. The genes are TRBV6-1 and TRBJ2-1; 7 positions match TRBD1. After removal of 10 bases from V and 0 bases from J, the junction contained 12 bases not matched to a gene. The germline V gene encodes CDR1 MNHNS and CDR2 SASEGT. This CDR3 region has 16 residues. Written as DNA, the CDR3 is TGTGCCACCTACCGGGAAGGGGGCGCCTCCTACAATGAGCAGTTCTTC. This codes for CATYREGGASYNEQFF.

The V and J genes are TRBV4-3 and TRBJ2-1, with 11 bases matching TRBD2. Unmatched junction bases numbered 9, after V lost 4 bases and J lost 7 bases. Germline assignment: CDR1 LGHNA and CDR2 YSLEER. The CDR3 sequence is 16 residues long. CDR3 nucleotides: TGCGCCAGCAGCCTTTACCTAGCGGGAGGCCGGAATGAGCAGTTCTTC. As protein: CASSLYLAGGRNEQFF.

This sequence joins TRBV5-6 and TRBJ2-5; D call uncertain. The ends were cut back, 1 base at V and 0 bases at J, with 10 bases in the middle. This CDR3 region has 15 residues. The V gene's germline CDR1 is SGHDT and CDR2 YYEEEE. This CDR3 reads CASSLHKGHQETQYF. CDR3 coding DNA: TGTGCCAGCAGCTTGCACAAGGGTCACCAAGAGACCCAGTACTTC. The whole variable domain, filled in from reference TRBV5-6 and TRBJ2-5, reads DAGVTQSPTHLIKTRGQQVTLRCSPKSGHDTVSWYQQALGQGPQFIFQYYEEEERQRGNFPDRFSGHQFPNYSSELNVNALLLGDSALYLCASSLHKGHQETQYFGPGTRLLVL.

The chain employs TRBV18 and TRBJ2-1; 8 nucleotides align to TRBD1. CDR3 length: 15 amino acids. In germline, CDR1 is KGHSH, CDR2 LQKENI. V was pared by 6 bases and J by 7 bases, with 11 bases of the junction left unmatched. The CDR3 nucleotides are TGTGCCAGCTCCCCTCGGGACAGGAGGAAGAATGAGCAGTTCTTC. Translated, it gives CASSPRDRRKNEQFF. Variable domain in full (rest from reference TRBV18 and TRBJ2-1): NAGVMQNPRHLVRRRGQEARLRCSPMKGHSHVYWYRQLPEEGLKFMVYLQKENIIDESGMPKERFSAEFPKEGPSILRIQQVVRGDSAAYFCASSPRDRRKNEQFFGPGTRLTVL.

CDR3 DNA: TGCGCCAGCAGCCAAGGAACAGGGGGAGGTTTGCATGAGCAGTTCTTC. It specifies CASSQGTGGGLHEQFF. The chain carries TRBV4-3 and TRBJ2-1; 8 positions agree with TRBD1. This CDR3 region has 16 residues. CDR1 LGHNA and CDR2 YSLEER come from the germline V gene. Trimming removed 1 base from V and 8 bases from J; junction bases left unmatched: 10.

This chain uses TRBV6-1 with TRBJ2-5; D remains unclear. The ends were cut back, 7 bases at V and 4 bases at J, with 10 bases in the middle. The CDR3 sequence is 12 residues long. Germline V gene data show CDR1 as MNHNS and CDR2 as SASEGT. The CDR3 is CASNWVGETQYF. CDR3 DNA sequence: TGTGCCAGCAATTGGGTCGGAGAGACCCAGTACTTC.

The chain recombines TRBV18 with TRBJ2-2; no definite D call. V gave up 1 base and J gave up 7 bases, with 10 bases separating them. In germline, CDR1 is KGHSH, CDR2 LQKENI. The CDR3 length is 14 residues. This CDR3 reads CASSPRHQDGELFF. Written as DNA, the CDR3 is TGTGCCAGCTCACCACGACATCAGGACGGGGAGCTGTTTTTT. Together with reference TRBV18 and TRBJ2-2, the CDR3 gives the full variable domain: NAGVMQNPRHLVRRRGQEARLRCSPMKGHSHVYWYRQLPEEGLKFMVYLQKENIIDESGMPKERFSAEFPKEGPSILRIQQVVRGDSAAYFCASSPRHQDGELFFGEGSRLTVL.

The table lists this clonotype with a few counts. The V gene is TRBV12-3 or TRBV12-4, the J gene TRBJ1-5; the D is unclear. V lost 3 bases and J 5 bases, leaving 5 bases between the germline ends. This CDR3 contains 12 residues. CDR3 region: CASSFMYQPQHF. The CDR3 DNA sequence: TGTGCCAGCAGTTTTATGTATCAGCCCCAGCATTTT.

V is TRBV7-2 and J is TRBJ1-2; a possible D gene is TRBD1 (5 bases). Germline V gene sequence: CDR1 SGHTA, CDR2 FQGNSA. V was cut by 2 bases and J by 1 base, with 11 bases left in between. This CDR3 comprises 15 residues. The CDR3 region has the DNA TGTGCCAGCAGCTTAAGGGGCAGGGATAACTATGGCTACACCTTC. This sequence encodes CASSLRGRDNYGYTF.

This clonotype has just a few counts. The chain is built from TRBV7-2 and TRBJ1-1; D unresolved. CDR1 is SGHTA and CDR2 is FQGNSA in the germline V gene. The CDR3 runs to 12 residues. Trimming took off 4 bases at V and 5 bases at J, with 8 bases between the two ends. As DNA, the CDR3 is TGTGCCAGCAGCTCTCCGGGAACTGAAGCTTTCTTT. Protein sequence: CASSSPGTEAFF. Together with reference TRBV7-2 and TRBJ1-1, the CDR3 gives the full variable domain: GAGVSQSPSNKVTEKGKDVELRCDPISGHTALYWYRQSLGQGLEFLIYFQGNSAPDKSGLPSDRFSAERTGGSVSTLTIQRTQQEDSAVYLCASSSPGTEAFFGQGTRLTVV.